A selection of T cell receptor beta chains follows, all from one sample in a study of blood T cells in healthy people across ages. TCRdb re-called the 5' RACE reads through MiXCR, storing one row per CDR3 protein. In the table there are 630,000 or so distinct CDR3 sequences, about 30% of which are singletons. Input material: blood. The source is a woman of 80 years or more in good health. CDR3s include the opening cysteine and the closing phenylalanine or tryptophan. D genes are given only for firm matches. The size entry is marked missing in some rows and otherwise reads once, few, many or a size class.

size,D,V,J,length,DNA,CDR3
once,-,TRBV20-1,TRBJ2-5,12,TGCAGTGCCTCTTTTAGGCAAGAGACCCAGTACTTC,CSASFRQETQYF
many,TRBD1,TRBV7-9,TRBJ2-7,14,TGTGCCAGCCAACCGGGACAGGGGGTTTGGGAGCAGTACTTC,CASQPGQGVWEQYF
many,-,TRBV4-3,TRBJ2-5,14,TGCGCCAGCAGCCGAGGCGGGGAAGAGGAGACCCAGTACTTC,CASSRGGEEETQYF
few,TRBD1,TRBV5-1,TRBJ2-3,16,TGCGCCAGCAGCGCCGTCCAGGGGGCTAAGGGAGATACGCAGTATTTT,CASSAVQGAKGDTQYF
-,-,TRBV9,TRBJ2-1,17,TGTGCCAGCAGCGTAGAACCCACAAGTACCGCTTACAATGAGCAGTTCTTC,CASSVEPTSTAYNEQFF
-,-,TRBV6-2/TRBV6-3,TRBJ2-7,14,TGTGCCAGCTTACCAGGGGCCCTCTCCTACGAGCAGTACTTC,CASLPGALSYEQYF
many,-,TRBV11-2,TRBJ2-5,13,TGTGCCAGCAGCTGGGGGGGGGCAGAGACCCAGTACTTC,CASSWGGAETQYF
-,TRBD1,TRBV19,TRBJ2-1,13,TGTGCCAGTAGTATTGGGACAGGGAATGAGCAGTTCTTC,CASSIGTGNEQFF
many,-,TRBV2,TRBJ2-5,13,TGTGCCAGCAGTGGAGTCCCGGGGGAGACCCAGTACTTC,CASSGVPGETQYF
-,-,TRBV2,TRBJ2-3,17,TGTGCCAGCAGTGAAGCTTATTTCCGGGACGGACCAGATACGCAGTATTTT,CASSEAYFRDGPDTQYF
many,TRBD1,TRBV6-1,TRBJ2-1,15,TGTGCCAGCACCCGCCCACAGGGGGGCTACAATGAGCAGTTCTTC,CASTRPQGGYNEQFF
-,-,TRBV20-1,TRBJ1-1,14,TGCAGTGCTAGAGAGGCGGGCTTGCGGTCTGAAGCTTTCTTT,CSAREAGLRSEAFF